This T cell receptor beta chain was observed in a study of blood T cell repertoires in COVID-19. The overall study: Sites across the United States, Italy and Spain contributed samples from acute and convalescent COVID-19. In each case, the material was cDNA or gDNA derived from T cells, B-cell-depleted T cells, or PBMCs.

V was trimmed by 3 bases and J by 1 base, leaving 18 bases between them. Germline V lookup: CDR1 LNHDA, CDR2 SQIVND (reference sequence). CDR3 size: 17 residues. In the authors' methods: Counts of nucleated cells, estimated from reference gene primer amplification, were obtained. Data came from immunoSEQ multiplex PCR; TCRdb stores just in-frame clones and leaves some out. D and trimming come from the DNA, and the V and J calls and clone size come from that table. Of 400,000 to 500,000 clones listed, roughly 90% are singletons. This receptor was taken from a woman aged 25 to 39 with active or convalescent COVID-19. The sample consisted of peripheral blood. V gene TRBV19 combines with J gene TRBJ1-1, with D uncertain. The CDR3 sequence is CASSIPGRPEANTEAFF. DNA of the CDR3: TGTGCCAGTAGTATCCCCGGGAGACCAGAGGCGAACACTGAAGCTTTCTTT.